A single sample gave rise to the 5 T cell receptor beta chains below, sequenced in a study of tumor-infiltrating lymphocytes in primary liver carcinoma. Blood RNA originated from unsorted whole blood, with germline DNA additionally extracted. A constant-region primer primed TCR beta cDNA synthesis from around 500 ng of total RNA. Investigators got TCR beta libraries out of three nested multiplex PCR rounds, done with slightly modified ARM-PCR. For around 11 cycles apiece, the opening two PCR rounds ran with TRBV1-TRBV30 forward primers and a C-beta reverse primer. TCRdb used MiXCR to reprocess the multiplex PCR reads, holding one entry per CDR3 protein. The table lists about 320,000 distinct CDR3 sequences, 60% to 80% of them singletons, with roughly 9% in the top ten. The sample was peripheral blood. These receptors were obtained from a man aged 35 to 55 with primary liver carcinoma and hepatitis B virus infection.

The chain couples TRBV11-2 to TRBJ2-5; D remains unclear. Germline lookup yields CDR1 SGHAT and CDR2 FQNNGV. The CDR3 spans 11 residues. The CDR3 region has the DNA TGTGATAGCAGCCCCAGAGAGACCCAGTACTTC. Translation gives CDSSPRETQYF.

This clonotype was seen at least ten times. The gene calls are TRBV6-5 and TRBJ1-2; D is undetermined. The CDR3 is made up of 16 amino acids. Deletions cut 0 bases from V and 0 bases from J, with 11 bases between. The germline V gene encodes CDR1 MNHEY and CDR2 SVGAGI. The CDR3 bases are TGTGCCAGCAGTTACTCGACTAGGCGATCTAACTATGGCTACACCTTC. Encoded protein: CASSYSTRRSNYGYTF.

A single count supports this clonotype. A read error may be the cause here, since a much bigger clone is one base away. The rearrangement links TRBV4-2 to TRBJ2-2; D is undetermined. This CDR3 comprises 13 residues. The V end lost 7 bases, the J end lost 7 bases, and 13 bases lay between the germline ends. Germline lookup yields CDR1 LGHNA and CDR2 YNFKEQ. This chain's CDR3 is CASNIGAIGELFF. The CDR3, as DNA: TGTGCCAGCAACATAGGTGCTATCGGGGAGCTGTTTTTT.

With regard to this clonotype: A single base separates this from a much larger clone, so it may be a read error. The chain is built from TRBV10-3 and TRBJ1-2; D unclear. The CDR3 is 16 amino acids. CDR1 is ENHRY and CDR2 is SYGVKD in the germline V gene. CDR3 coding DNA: TGTACCATCACCGACCCTCTGACGTTCAGGTCCTATGGCTACACCTTC. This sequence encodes CTITDPLTFRSYGYTF.

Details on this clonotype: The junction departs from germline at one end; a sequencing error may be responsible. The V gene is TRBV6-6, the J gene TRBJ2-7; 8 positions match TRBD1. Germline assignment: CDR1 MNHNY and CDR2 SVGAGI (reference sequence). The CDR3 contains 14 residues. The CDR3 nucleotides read TGTACCAGCACTTTGGGACAGGCCCGCCGGGAGCAGTACTTC. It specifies CTSTLGQARREQYF.